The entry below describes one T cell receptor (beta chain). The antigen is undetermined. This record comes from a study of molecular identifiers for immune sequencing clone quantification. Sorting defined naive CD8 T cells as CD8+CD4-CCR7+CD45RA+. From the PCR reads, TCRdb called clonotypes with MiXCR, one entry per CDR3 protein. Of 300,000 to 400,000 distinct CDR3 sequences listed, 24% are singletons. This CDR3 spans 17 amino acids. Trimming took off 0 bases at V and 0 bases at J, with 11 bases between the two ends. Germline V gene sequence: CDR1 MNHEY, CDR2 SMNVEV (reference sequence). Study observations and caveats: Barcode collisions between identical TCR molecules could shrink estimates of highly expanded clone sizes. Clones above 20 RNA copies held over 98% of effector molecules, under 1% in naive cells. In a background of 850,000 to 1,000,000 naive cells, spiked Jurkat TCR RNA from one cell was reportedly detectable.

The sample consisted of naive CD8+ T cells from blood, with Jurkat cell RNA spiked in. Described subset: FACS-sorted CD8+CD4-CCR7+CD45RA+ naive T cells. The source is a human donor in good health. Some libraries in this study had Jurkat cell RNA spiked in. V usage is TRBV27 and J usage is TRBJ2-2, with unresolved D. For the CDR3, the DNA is TGTGCCAGCAGTTTATCTGCTGGAACTGCGAACACCGGGGAGCTGTTTTTT. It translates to CASSLSAGTANTGELFF.